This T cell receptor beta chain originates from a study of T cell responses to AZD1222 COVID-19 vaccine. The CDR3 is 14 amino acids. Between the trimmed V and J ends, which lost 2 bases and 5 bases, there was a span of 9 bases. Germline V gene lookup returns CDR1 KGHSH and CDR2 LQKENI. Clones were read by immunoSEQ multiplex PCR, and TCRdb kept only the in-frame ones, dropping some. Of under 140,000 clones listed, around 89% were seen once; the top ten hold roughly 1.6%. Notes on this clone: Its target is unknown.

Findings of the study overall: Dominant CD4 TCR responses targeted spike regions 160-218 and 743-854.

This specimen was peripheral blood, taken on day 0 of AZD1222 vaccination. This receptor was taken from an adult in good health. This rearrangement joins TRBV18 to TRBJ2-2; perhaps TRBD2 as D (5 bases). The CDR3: CASSPGRETGELFF. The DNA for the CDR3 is TGTGCCAGCTCACCAGGAAGGGAGACCGGGGAGCTGTTTTTT.